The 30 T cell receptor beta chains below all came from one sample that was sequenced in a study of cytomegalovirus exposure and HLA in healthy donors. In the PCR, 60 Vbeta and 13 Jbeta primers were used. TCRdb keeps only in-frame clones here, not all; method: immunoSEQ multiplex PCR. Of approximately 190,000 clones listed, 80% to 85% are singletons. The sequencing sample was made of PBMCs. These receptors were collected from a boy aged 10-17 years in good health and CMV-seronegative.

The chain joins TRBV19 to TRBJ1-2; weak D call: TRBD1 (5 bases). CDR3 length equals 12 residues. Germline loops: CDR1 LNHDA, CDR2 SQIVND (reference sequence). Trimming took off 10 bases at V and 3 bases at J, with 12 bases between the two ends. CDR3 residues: CATRGGDYGYTF. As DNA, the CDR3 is TGTGCCACAAGAGGAGGGGACTATGGCTACACCTTC.

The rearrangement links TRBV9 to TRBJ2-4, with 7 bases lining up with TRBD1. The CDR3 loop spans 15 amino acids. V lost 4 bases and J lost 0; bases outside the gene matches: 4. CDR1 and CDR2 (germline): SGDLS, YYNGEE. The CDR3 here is CASSKGAEAKNIQYF. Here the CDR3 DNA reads TGTGCCAGCAGCAAGGGGGCAGAAGCCAAAAACATTCAGTACTTC.

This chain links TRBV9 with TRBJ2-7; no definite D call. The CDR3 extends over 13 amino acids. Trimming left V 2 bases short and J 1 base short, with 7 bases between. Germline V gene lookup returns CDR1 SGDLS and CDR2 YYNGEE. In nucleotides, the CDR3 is TGTGCCAGCAGCGTGGCATCATCCTACGAGCAGTACTTC. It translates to CASSVASSYEQYF.

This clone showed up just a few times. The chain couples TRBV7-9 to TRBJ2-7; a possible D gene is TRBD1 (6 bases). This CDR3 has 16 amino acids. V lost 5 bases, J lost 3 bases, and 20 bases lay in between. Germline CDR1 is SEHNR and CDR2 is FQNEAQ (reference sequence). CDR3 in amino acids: CASSPRDHRASYEQYF. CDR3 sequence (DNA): TGTGCCAGCAGCCCCAGAGACCACAGGGCCAGCTACGAGCAGTACTTC.

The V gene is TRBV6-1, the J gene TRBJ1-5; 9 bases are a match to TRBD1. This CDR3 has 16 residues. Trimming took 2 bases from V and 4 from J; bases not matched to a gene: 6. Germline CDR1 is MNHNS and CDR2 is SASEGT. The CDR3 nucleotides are TGTGCCAGCAGTGAAAACCCCGGGACAGGGAATCAGCCCCAGCATTTT. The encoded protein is CASSENPGTGNQPQHF.

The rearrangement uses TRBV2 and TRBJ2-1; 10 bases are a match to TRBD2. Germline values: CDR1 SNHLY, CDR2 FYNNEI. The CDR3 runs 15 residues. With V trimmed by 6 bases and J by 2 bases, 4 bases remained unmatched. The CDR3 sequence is CASRKLAGTYNEQFF. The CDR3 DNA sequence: TGTGCCAGCAGAAAACTAGCGGGGACCTACAATGAGCAGTTCTTC.

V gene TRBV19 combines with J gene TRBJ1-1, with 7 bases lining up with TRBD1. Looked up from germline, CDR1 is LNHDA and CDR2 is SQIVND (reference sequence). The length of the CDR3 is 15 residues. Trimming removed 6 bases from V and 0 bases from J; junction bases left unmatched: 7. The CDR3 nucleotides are TGTGCCAGTAGCATCTCACAGGGGTTGAACACTGAAGCTTTCTTT. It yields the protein CASSISQGLNTEAFF.

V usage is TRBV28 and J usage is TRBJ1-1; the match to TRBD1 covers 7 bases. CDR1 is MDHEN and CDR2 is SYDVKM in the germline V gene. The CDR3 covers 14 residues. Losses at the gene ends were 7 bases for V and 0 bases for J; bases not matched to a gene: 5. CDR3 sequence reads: CASTRDSLNTEAFF. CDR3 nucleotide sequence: TGTGCCAGCACCAGGGACAGTTTGAACACTGAAGCTTTCTTT.

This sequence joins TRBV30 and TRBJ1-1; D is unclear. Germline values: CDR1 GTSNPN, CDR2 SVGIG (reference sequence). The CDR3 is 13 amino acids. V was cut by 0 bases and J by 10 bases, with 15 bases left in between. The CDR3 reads CAWSVTVRVAAFF. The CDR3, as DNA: TGTGCCTGGAGTGTAACCGTCCGCGTCGCAGCTTTCTTT.

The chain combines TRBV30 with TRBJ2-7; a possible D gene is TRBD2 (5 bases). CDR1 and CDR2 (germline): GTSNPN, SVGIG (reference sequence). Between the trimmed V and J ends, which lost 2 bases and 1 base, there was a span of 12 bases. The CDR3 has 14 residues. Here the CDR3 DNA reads TGTGCCTGGAGTAGGGCGGGTAGGTCCTACGAGCAGTACTTC. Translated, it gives CAWSRAGRSYEQYF.

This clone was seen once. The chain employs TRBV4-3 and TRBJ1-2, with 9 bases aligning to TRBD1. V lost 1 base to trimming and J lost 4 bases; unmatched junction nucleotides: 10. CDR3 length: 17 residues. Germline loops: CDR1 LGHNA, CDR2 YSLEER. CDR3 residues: CASSQGFRDRDPYGYTF. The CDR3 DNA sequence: TGCGCCAGCAGCCAAGGTTTCCGGGACAGGGATCCCTATGGCTACACCTTC.

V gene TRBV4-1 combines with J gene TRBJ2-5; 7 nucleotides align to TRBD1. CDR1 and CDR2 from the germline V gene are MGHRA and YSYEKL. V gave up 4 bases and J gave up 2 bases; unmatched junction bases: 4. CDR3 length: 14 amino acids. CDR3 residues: CASSPGTAQETQYF. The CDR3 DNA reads TGCGCCAGCAGCCCAGGGACAGCTCAAGAGACCCAGTACTTC.

CDR3: CASSPDRNVYNEQFF. CDR3 bases: TGTGCCAGCAGCCCCGACAGAAATGTATACAATGAGCAGTTCTTC. This chain links TRBV2 with TRBJ2-1; possible D gene TRBD1, 5 bases. The CDR3 sequence is 15 residues long. Germline lookup yields CDR1 SNHLY and CDR2 FYNNEI. The V gene lost 6 bases and the J gene lost 4 bases, with 16 bases spanning the gap. The complete variable domain, with remaining parts taken from reference TRBV2 and TRBJ2-1, reads EPEVTQTPSHQVTQMGQEVILRCVPISNHLYFYWYRQILGQKVEFLVSFYNNEISEKSEIFDDQFSVERPDGSNFTLKIRSTKLEDSAMYFCASSPDRNVYNEQFFGPGTRLTVL.

The CDR3 region has the DNA TGTGCCAGCTCACCAAGAGCAAGCGGGGGCTCCTACGAGCAGTACTTC. Translating gives CASSPRASGGSYEQYF. The J gene is TRBJ2-7, the V gene TRBV18; TRBD2 matches at 8 bases. J gave up 0 bases and V 2 bases, and 6 bases lay outside the gene matches. CDR1 is KGHSH and CDR2 is LQKENI in the germline V gene. The CDR3 contains 16 residues.

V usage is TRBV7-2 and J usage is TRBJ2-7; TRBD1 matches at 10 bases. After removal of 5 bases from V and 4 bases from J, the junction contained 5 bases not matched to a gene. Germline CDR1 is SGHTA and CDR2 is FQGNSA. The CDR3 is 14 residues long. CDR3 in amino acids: CASSQRTGGYEQYF. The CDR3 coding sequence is TGTGCCAGCAGCCAACGGACAGGGGGATACGAGCAGTACTTC.

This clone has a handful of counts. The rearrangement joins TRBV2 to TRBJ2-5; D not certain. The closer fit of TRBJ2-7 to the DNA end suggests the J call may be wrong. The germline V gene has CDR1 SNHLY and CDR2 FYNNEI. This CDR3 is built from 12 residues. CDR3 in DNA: TGTGCCAGCAGCAGACAAGTTTACGAGCAGTACTTC. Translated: CASSRQVYEQYF.

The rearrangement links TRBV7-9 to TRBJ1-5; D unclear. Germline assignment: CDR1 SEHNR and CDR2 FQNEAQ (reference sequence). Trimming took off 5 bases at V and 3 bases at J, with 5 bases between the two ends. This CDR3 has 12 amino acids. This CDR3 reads CASSPSNQPQHF. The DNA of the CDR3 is TGTGCCAGCAGCCCATCCAATCAGCCCCAGCATTTT.

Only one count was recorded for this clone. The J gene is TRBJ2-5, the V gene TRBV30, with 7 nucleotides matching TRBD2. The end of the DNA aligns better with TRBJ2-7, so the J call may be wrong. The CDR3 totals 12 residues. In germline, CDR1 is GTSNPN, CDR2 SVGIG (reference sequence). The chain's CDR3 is CASLGLGYEQYF. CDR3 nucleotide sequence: TGTGCCTCCCTAGGACTAGGGTACGAGCAGTACTTC.

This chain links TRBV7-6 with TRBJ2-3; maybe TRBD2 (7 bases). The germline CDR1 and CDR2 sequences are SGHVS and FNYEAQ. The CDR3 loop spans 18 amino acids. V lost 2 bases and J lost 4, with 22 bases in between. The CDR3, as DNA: TGTGCCAGCAGCTTACTTAGGTCCCGGGGGGCAACAGCAGATACGCAGTATTTT. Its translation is CASSLLRSRGATADTQYF.

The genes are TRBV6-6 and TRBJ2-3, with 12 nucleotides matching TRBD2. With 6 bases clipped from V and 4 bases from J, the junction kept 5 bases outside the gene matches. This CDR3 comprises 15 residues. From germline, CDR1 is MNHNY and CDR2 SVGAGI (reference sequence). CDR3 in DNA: TGTGCCAGCAGGCAGACTAGCGGGAGTTCAGATACGCAGTATTTT. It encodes CASRQTSGSSDTQYF.

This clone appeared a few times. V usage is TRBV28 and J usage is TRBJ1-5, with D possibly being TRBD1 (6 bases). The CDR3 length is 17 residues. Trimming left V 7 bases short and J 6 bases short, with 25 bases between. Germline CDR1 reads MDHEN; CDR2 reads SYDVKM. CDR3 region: CASIRMGSGDGIQPQHF. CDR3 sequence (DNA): TGTGCCAGCATCCGAATGGGGTCAGGGGATGGAATTCAGCCCCAGCATTTT. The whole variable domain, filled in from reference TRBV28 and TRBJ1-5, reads DVKVTQSSRYLVKRTGEKVFLECVQDMDHENMFWYRQDPGLGLRLIYFSYDVKMKEKGDIPEGYSVSREKKERFSLILESASTNQTSMYLCASIRMGSGDGIQPQHFGDGTRLSIL.

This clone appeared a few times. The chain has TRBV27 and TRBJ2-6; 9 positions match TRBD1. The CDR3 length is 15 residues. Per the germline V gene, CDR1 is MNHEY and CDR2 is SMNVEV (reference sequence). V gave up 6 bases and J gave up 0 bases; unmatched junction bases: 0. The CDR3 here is CASRQGASGANVLTF. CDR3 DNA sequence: TGTGCCAGCAGACAGGGGGCCTCTGGGGCCAACGTCCTGACTTTC.

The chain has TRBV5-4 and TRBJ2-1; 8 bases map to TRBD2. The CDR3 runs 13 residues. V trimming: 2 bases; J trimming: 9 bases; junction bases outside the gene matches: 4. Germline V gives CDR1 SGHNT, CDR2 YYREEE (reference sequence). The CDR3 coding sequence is TGTGCCAGCAGCTTTAGGGCGGGGGGTGAGCAGTTCTTC. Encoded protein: CASSFRAGGEQFF.

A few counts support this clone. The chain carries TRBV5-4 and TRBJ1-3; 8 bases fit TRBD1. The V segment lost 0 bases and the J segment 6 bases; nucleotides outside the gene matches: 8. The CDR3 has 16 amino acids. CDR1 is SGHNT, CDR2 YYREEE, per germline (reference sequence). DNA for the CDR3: TGTGCCAGCAGCTTGGGGACCACAGGGGGGTTAAACACCATATATTTT. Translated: CASSLGTTGGLNTIYF.

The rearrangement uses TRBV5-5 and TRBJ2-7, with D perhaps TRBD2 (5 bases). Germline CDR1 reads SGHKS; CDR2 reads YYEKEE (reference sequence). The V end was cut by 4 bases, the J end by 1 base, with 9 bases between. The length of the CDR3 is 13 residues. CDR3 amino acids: CASSQEGSYEQYF. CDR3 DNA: TGTGCCAGCAGCCAAGAGGGTTCCTACGAGCAGTACTTC.

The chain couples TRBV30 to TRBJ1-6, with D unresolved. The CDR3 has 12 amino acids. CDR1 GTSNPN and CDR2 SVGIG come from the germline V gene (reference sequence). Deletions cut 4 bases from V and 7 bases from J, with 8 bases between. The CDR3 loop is CAWNGGNSPLHF. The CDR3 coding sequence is TGTGCCTGGAATGGAGGGAATTCACCCCTCCACTTT.

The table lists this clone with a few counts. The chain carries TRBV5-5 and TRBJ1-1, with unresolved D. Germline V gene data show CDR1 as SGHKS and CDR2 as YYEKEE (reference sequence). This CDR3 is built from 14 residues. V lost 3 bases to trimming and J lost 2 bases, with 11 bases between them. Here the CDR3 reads CASSSPGGNTEAFF. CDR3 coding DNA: TGTGCCAGCAGCTCCCCCGGAGGAAACACTGAAGCTTTCTTT.

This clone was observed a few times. CDR3 nucleotides: TGTGCCAGCAGCCCCGTCCAGCCCCAGCATTTT. It translates to CASSPVQPQHF. This sequence joins TRBV5-5 and TRBJ1-5, with D unresolved. V shed 4 bases and J shed 7 bases, with 6 bases lying between them. The CDR3 spans 11 residues. Looked up from germline, CDR1 is SGHKS and CDR2 is YYEKEE (reference sequence).

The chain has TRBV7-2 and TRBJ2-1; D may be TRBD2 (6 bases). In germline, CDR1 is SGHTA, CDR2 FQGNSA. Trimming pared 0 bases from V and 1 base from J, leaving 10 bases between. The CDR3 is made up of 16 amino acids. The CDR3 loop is CASSLAGRISYNEQFF. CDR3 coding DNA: TGTGCCAGCAGCTTAGCGGGGAGGATTTCCTACAATGAGCAGTTCTTC.

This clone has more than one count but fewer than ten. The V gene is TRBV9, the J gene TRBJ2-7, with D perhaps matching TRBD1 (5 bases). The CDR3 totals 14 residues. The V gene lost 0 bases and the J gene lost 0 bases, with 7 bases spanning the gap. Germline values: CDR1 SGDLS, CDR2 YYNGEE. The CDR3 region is CASSVVDNSYEQYF. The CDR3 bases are TGTGCCAGCAGCGTAGTGGACAACTCCTACGAGCAGTACTTC.